The clone carrying this TCR beta chain was observed once. The data belong to a study of blood T cell repertoires in COVID-19. Study background: Donors in the United States, Italy and Spain gave samples during acute or convalescent COVID-19. In each case, the material was cDNA or gDNA derived from T cells, B-cell-depleted T cells, or PBMCs.

Here immunoSEQ multiplex PCR was the method, and the copy in TCRdb shows in-frame clones only, minus some. This table has over 300,000 clones, around 91% appearing once. This CDR3 is 16 amino acids long. Germline V lookup: CDR1 LGHNA, CDR2 YNFKEQ. V lost 0 bases and J lost 3; bases outside the gene matches: 6. The sequence was obtained from a man younger than 35 with active or convalescent COVID-19. The chain uses TRBV4-2 and TRBJ1-1; TRBD1 matches at 8 bases. The sequencing sample was made of peripheral blood. The CDR3, as DNA: TGTGCCAGCAGCCAAGAAGCAGGGGGCGCGGACACTGAAGCTTTCTTT. This sequence encodes CASSQEAGGADTEAFF.